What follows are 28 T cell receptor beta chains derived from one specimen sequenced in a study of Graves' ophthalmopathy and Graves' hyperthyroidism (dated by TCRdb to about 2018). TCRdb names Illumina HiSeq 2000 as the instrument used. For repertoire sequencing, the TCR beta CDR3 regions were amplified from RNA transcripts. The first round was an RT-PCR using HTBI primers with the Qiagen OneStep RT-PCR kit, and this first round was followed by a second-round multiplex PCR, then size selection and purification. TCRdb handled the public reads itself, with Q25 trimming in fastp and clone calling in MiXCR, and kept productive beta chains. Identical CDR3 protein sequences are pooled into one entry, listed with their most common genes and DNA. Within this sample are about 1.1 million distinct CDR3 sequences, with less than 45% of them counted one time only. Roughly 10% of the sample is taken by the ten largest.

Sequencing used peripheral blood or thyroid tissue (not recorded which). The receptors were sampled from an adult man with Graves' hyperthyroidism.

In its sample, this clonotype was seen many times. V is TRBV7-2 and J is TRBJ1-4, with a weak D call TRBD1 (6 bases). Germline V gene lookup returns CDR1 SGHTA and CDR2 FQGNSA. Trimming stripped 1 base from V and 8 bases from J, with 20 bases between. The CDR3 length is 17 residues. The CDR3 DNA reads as TGTGCCAGCAGCTTAGAAGAGACAAGGGTCACAGGGGAAAAACTGTTTTTT. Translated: CASSLEETRVTGEKLFF.

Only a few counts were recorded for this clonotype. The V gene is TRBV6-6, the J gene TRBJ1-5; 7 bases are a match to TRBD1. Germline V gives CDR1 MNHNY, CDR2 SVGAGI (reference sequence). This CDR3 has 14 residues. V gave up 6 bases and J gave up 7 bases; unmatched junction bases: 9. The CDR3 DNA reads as TGTGCCAGCAGGAAAACAGGGGTCCAACAGCCCCAGCATTTT. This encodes CASRKTGVQQPQHF.

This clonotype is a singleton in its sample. The CDR3 reads CASTLDRVDGTEAFF. The CDR3 DNA is TGTGCCAGCACCCTCGATCGGGTAGATGGCACTGAAGCTTTCTTT. The chain recombines TRBV2 with TRBJ1-1; no reliable D call. V gave up 7 bases and J gave up 4 bases, with 19 bases separating them. CDR3 length: 15 amino acids. From germline, CDR1 is SNHLY and CDR2 FYNNEI. Together with reference TRBV2 and TRBJ1-1, the CDR3 gives the full variable domain: EPEVTQTPSHQVTQMGQEVILRCVPISNHLYFYWYRQILGQKVEFLVSFYNNEISEKSEIFDDQFSVERPDGSNFTLKIRSTKLEDSAMYFCASTLDRVDGTEAFFGQGTRLTVV.

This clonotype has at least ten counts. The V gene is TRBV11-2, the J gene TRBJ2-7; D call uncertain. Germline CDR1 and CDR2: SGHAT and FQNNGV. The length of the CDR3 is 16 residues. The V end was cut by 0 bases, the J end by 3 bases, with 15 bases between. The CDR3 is CASSLDQRATNYEQYF. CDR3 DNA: TGTGCCAGCAGCTTAGATCAGCGCGCAACAAACTACGAGCAGTACTTC.

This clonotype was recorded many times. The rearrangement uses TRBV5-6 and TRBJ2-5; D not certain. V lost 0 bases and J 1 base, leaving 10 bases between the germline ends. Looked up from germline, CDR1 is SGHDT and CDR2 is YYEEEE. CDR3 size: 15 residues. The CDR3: CASSLVVGFQETQYF. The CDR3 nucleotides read TGTGCCAGCAGCTTGGTAGTGGGGTTCCAAGAGACCCAGTACTTC. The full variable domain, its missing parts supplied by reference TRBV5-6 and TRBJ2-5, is DAGVTQSPTHLIKTRGQQVTLRCSPKSGHDTVSWYQQALGQGPQFIFQYYEEEERQRGNFPDRFSGHQFPNYSSELNVNALLLGDSALYLCASSLVVGFQETQYFGPGTRLLVL.

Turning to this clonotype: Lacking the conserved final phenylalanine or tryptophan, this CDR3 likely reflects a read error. CDR3 sequence: CASIGTDDYGYTS. CDR3 nucleotides: TGTGCCAGCATCGGGACAGATGACTATGGCTACACCTCC. The chain links TRBV12-3 or TRBV12-4 to TRBJ1-2, with 7 nucleotides matching TRBD1. The CDR3 has 13 amino acids. Trimming removed 7 bases from V and 3 bases from J; junction bases left unmatched: 5.

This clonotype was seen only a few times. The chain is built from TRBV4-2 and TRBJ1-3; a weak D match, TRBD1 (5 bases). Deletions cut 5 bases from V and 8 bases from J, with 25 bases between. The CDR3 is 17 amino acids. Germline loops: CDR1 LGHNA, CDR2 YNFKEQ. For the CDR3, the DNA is TGTGCCAGCAGCTCCCTGGCAGGGCCCCCTTTGAAGCACACCATATATTTT. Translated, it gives CASSSLAGPPLKHTIYF.

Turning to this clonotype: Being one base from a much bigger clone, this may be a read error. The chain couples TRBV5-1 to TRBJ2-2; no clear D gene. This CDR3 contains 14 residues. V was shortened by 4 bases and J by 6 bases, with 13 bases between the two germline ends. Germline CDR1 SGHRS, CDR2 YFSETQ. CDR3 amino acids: CASSPPGESGELFF. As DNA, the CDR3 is TGCGCCAGCAGCCCTCCCGGCGAATCCGGGGAGCTGTTTTTT.

The CDR3 here is CASSSPGEENQPQHF. The CDR3 region has the DNA TGTGCCAGCAGCTCACCTGGCGAAGAAAATCAGCCCCAGCATTTT. V is TRBV7-3 and J is TRBJ1-5; D remains unclear. With 4 bases removed from V and 4 bases from J, the gap between germline ends came to 14 bases. Germline CDR1 reads SGHTA; CDR2 reads FQGTGA. This CDR3 has 15 residues.

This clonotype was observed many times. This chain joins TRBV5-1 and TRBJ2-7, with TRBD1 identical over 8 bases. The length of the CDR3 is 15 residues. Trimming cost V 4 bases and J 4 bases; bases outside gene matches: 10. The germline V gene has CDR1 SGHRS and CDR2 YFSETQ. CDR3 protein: CASSPGQGKPYEQYF. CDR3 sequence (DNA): TGCGCCAGCAGCCCAGGACAGGGAAAACCTTACGAGCAGTACTTC.

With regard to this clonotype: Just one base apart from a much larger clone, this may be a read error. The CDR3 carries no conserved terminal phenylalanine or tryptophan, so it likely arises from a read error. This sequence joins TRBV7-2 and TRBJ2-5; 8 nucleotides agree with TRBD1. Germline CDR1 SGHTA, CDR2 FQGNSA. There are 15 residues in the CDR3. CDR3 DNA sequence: TGCGCCAGCAGCTCCGGGACAGGATATCAAGAGACCCAGTACCTC. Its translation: CASSSGTGYQETQYL.

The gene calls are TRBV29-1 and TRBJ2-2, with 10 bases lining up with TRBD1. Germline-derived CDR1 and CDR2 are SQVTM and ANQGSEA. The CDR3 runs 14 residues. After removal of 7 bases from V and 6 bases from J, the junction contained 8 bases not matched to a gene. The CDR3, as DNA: TGCAGCGCAGCCGGACAGGGGGGGGCCGGGGAGCTGTTTTTT. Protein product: CSAAGQGGAGELFF.

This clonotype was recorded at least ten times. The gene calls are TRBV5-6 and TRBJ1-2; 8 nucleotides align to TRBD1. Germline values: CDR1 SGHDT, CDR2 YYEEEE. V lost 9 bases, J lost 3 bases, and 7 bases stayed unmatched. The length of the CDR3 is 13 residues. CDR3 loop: CATYRGQDYGYTF. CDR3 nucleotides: TGTGCCACCTACAGGGGACAGGACTATGGCTACACCTTC.

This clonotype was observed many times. The DNA for the CDR3 is TGCAGTGCAACGAGGACAGGGAACGAGCAGTACTTC. As protein: CSATRTGNEQYF. The chain combines TRBV20-1 with TRBJ2-7; TRBD1 agrees at 8 bases. With 6 bases clipped from V and 5 bases from J, the junction kept 6 bases outside the gene matches. Germline CDR1 reads DFQATT; CDR2 reads SNEGSKA (reference sequence). The CDR3 runs to 12 residues.

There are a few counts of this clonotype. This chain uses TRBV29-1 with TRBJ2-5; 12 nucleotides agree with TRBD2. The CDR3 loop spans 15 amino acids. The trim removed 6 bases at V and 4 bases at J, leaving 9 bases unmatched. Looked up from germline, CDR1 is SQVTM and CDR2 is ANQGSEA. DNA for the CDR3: TGCAGCGTCCCCCTAGCGGGAGGGTTAGGAGAGACCCAGTACTTC. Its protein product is CSVPLAGGLGETQYF.

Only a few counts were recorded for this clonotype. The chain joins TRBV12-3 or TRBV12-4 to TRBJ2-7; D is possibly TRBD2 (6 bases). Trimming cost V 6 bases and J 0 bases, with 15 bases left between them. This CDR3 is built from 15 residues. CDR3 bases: TGTGCCAGCAGATTAAGGGGCGGGGCCTCCTACGAGCAGTACTTC. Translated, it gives CASRLRGGASYEQYF.

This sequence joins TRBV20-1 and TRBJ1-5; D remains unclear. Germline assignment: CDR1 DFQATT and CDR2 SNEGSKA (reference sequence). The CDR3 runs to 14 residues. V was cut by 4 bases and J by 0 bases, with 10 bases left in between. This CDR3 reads CSANDRNSNQPQHF. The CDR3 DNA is TGCAGTGCTAACGACCGAAATAGCAATCAGCCCCAGCATTTT.

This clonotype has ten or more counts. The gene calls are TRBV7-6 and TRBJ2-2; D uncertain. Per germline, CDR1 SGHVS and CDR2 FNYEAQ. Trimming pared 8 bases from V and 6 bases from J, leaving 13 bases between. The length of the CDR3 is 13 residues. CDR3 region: CASSRGAAGELFF. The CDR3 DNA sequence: TGTGCCAGCTCTCGAGGCGCGGCCGGGGAGCTGTTTTTT.

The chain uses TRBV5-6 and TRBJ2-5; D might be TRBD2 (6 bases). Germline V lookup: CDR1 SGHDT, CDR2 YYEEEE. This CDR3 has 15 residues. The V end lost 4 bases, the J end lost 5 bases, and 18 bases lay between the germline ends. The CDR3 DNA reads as TGTGCCAGCAGCCTCGCGGGGATGGGCGGGGAGACCCAGTACTTC. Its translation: CASSLAGMGGETQYF.

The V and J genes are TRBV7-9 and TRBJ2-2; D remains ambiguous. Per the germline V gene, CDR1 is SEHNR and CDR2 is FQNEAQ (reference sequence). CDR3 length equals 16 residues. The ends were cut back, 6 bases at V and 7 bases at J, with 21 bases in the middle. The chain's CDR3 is CASSPSIGQWDGELFF. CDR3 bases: TGTGCCAGCAGTCCTTCCATTGGCCAGTGGGACGGGGAGCTGTTTTTT.

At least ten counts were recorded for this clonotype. CDR3 residues: CASRAGTGHSPLHF. DNA of the CDR3: TGTGCCAGCAGGGCTGGGACAGGGCATTCACCCCTCCACTTT. This chain links TRBV7-9 with TRBJ1-6; TRBD1 matches at 9 bases. The CDR3 runs 14 residues. Germline lookup yields CDR1 SEHNR and CDR2 FQNEAQ (reference sequence). V shed 6 bases, J shed 8 bases, and the junction held 5 bases outside the gene matches.

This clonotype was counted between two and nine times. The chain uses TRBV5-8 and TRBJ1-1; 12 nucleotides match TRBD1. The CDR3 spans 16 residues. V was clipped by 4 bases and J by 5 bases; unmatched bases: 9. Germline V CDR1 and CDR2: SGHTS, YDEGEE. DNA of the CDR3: TGTGCCAGCAGCCCAAGGGACAGGGGGCAAAGGACTGAAGCTTTCTTT. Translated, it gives CASSPRDRGQRTEAFF. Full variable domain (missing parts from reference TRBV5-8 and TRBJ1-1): EAGVTQSPTHLIKTRGQQATLRCSPISGHTSVYWYQQALGLGLQFLLWYDEGEERNRGNFPPRFSGRQFPNYSSELNVNALELEDSALYLCASSPRDRGQRTEAFFGQGTRLTVV.

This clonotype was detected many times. CDR3 residues: CATSKEARLADPRHEQYF. CDR3 coding DNA: TGTGCCACCAGCAAAGAAGCCCGACTAGCGGACCCTCGCCACGAGCAGTACTTC. J is TRBJ2-7 and V is TRBV15, with 9 bases that match TRBD2. There are 18 residues in the CDR3. J gave up 5 bases and V 4 bases, and 18 bases lay outside the gene matches. The germline V gene has CDR1 LNHNV and CDR2 YYDKDF (reference sequence).

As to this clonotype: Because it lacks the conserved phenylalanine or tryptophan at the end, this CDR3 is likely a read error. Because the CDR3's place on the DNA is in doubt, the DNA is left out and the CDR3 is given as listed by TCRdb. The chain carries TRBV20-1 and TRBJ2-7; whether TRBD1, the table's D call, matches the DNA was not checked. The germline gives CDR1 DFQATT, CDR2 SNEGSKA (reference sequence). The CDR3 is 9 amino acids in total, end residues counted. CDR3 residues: CSANRDSTL.

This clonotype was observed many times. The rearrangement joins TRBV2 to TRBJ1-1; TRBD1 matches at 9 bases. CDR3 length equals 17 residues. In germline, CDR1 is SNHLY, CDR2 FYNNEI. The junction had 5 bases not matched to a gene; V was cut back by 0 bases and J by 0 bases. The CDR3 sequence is CASSEAGTGRVNTEAFF. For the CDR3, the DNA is TGTGCCAGCAGTGAAGCCGGGACAGGGCGGGTGAACACTGAAGCTTTCTTT.

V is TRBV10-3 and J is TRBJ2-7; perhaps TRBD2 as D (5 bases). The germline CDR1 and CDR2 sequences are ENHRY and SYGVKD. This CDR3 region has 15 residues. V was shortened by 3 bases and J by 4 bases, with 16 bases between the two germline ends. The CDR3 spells CAISDNSNGVYEQYF. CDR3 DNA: TGTGCCATCAGTGATAACTCCAACGGGGTTTACGAGCAGTACTTC.

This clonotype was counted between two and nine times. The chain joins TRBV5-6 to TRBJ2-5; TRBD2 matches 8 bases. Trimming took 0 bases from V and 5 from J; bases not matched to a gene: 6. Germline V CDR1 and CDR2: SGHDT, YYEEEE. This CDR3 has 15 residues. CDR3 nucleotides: TGTGCCAGCAGCTTGGCGGGGGGGGCTCGGGAGACCCAGTACTTC. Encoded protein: CASSLAGGARETQYF.

The CDR3 DNA reads TGTGCCAGTAGTATAGATCGAGGGACTAGCGGGGGACCTTACCAAGAGACCCAGTACTTC. This encodes CASSIDRGTSGGPYQETQYF. The rearrangement links TRBV19 to TRBJ2-5; TRBD2 matches at 14 bases. The V gene end was trimmed by 0 bases and the J gene end by 0 bases; junction bases not matched to a gene: 9. This CDR3 comprises 20 residues. Germline V gene data show CDR1 as LNHDA and CDR2 as SQIVND (reference sequence).